This T cell receptor (beta chain) was recovered during a study of blood T cell repertoires in COVID-19 (dated by TCRdb to about 2020). For the study in its entirety: Samples from collaborators originated in the United States, Italy and Spain and spanned both the acute and convalescent phases of COVID-19. Where available, HLA class I and class II types were taken from metadata supplied by the sample provider and were not determined by assay-based typing. Samples came from the ongoing ImmuneRACE study (first 160 participants) plus 1,254 subjects from 6 global collaborators. Deeply sampled blood TCRbeta repertoires from subjects exposed to, actively infected with, or recovered from COVID-19 were included in the dataset. The repertoires were released in a freely available public database intended as a resource for research on the immune response to SARS-CoV-2. The prospective study material was composed of cDNA or gDNA derived from T cells, B-cell-depleted T cells, or PBMCs. A de-identified subject ID, COVID-19 status, age in years and sex were almost always included in the sample metadata. Broader findings and caveats from the paper: How much clinical and demographic metadata was included differed by source and by participant, and the metadata was provided uncurated.

The V end gives up 3 bases and the J end 4 bases, leaving 6 bases in the junction not matched to a gene. The CDR3 covers 14 residues, taking in both the cysteine and the phenylalanine. Only the CDR3 region is kept as DNA, spanning 42 bases read in frame from base 1. The germline V gene provides CDR1 SGHRS and CDR2 YFSETQ. The immunoSEQ Assay, a bias-controlled multiplex PCR, was used to amplify TCRbeta CDR3 regions from genomic DNA. Regarding the original processing steps: Within the assay, amplification of reference gene primers was used to estimate how many nucleated cells each sample contained. To quantify the absolute abundance of each unique TCRbeta CDR3 rearrangement, sequence reads were collapsed and filtered. For each sample, productive Simpson clonality was calculated by taking the square root of Simpson's diversity index across productive rearrangements. TCRdb re-hosts the immuneACCESS table, in-frame sequences only. Its copies lack some clones; in the studies checked, an unresolved V gene accounts for under half of them, and the cause for the rest is not known. D and trimming were read from the DNA, whereas the V and J calls and clone size are those reported in that table. This sample comprises around 230,000 clones, more than 70% of them detected only once. The ten most abundant clones make up 7.5% to 9% of the sample.

About this clone: Its antigen is not yet known. Base-call qualities are not available, and no considerably larger clone is one nucleotide away.

Whole blood was collected in K2EDTA tubes by collaborating institutions according to the institutions' own protocols. For TCRbeta analysis, collaborators shipped samples in one of three forms: frozen whole blood, isolated PBMCs, or DNA extracted from either of those sample types. Input material: peripheral blood. This chain joins TRBV5-1 to TRBJ1-1, with 7 central nucleotides matching TRBD1. The receptor comes from a woman aged 50 to 65 with acute or convalescent COVID-19. The CDR3 here reads CASSSNRQGTEAFF. The DNA reads as follows: TGCGCCAGCAGCTCAAATCGACAGGGCACTGAAGCTTTCTTT.